This T cell receptor beta chain is from a study of cytomegalovirus exposure and HLA in healthy donors. Across the whole study: A data release that came early held around 85 million unique TCRs from HLA-typed donors.

Details on this clone: The antigen remains unidentified.

Germline lookup yields CDR1 SGHTA and CDR2 FQGNSA. This CDR3 contains 12 residues. The V segment lost 5 bases and the J segment 10 bases; nucleotides outside the gene matches: 4. Both 60 Vbeta primers and 13 Jbeta primers went into the PCR. The data were produced by immunoSEQ multiplex PCR, yet TCRdb's version contains in-frame clones alone and is incomplete. The sample contains over 150,000 clones, around four fifths of which appear only once. Notes on the study in general: Equally common other TCR beta chains were less clonally expanded than HLA-associated ones, a later analysis found.

The receptor comes from a woman aged 50 to 60 in good health and CMV-seropositive. Sequenced material: PBMCs. The chain links TRBV7-2 to TRBJ2-1; 8 bases are a match to TRBD1. The CDR3 nucleotides read TGTGCCAGCAGCGTAAACAGGGGGGAGCAGTTCTTC. Amino acid sequence: CASSVNRGEQFF.